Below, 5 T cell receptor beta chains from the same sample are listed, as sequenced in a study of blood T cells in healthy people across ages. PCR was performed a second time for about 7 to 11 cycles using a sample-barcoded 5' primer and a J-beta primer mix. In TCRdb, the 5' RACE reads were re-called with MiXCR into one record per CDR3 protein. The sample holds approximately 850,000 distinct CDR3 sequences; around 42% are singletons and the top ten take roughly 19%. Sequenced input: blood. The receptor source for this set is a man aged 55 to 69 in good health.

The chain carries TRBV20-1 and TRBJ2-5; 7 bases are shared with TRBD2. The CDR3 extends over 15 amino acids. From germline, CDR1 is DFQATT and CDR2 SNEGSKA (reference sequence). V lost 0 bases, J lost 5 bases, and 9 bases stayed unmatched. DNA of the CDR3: TGCAGTGCTAGAGATCCGGGACTACCGGCCGAGACCCAGTACTTC. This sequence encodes CSARDPGLPAETQYF.

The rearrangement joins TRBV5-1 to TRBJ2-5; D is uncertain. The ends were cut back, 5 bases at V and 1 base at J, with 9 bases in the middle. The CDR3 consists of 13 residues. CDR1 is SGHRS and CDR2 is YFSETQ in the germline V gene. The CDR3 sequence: CASSRQLQETQYF. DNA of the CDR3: TGCGCCAGCAGTAGGCAGCTCCAAGAGACCCAGTACTTC.

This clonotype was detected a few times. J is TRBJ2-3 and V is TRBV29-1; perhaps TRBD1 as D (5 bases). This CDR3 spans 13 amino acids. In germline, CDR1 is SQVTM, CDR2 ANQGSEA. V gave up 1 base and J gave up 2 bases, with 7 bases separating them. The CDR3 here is CSVEAGNTDTQYF. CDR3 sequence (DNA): TGCAGCGTTGAAGCAGGGAACACAGATACGCAGTATTTT.

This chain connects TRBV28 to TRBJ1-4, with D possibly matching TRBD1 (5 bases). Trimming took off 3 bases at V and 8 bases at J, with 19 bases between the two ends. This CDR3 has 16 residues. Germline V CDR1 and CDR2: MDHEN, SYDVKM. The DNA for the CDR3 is TGTGCCAGCAGTTTTCCCGATACGGGGCGGGGGGAAAAACTGTTTTTT. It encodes CASSFPDTGRGEKLFF.

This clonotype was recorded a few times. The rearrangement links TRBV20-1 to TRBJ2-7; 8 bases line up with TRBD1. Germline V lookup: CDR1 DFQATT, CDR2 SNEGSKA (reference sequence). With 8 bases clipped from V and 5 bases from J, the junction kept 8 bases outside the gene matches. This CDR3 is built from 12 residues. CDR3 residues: CSTRTGNHEQYF. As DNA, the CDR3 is TGCAGTACCCGGACAGGGAACCACGAGCAGTACTTC.